This T cell receptor (beta chain) stems from a study of identical twins. This clonotype was detected a few times. One entry per CDR3 protein results from TCRdb running MiXCR on the 5' RACE reads. The sample has 450,000 or so distinct CDR3 sequences, 13% to 15% seen once. These same data were also listed under a study on yellow fever vaccine responses in identical twins.

The sequence came from a woman between 18 and 29 years old in good health. Input material: CD4+ T cells sorted from blood.

CDR3 bases: TGTGCCACCAGCAGAGGGACTCAGGAGACCCAGTACTTC. Its translation is CATSRGTQETQYF. This chain links TRBV15 with TRBJ2-5; possible D gene TRBD2, 5 bases. The length of the CDR3 is 13 residues. Germline V gives CDR1 LNHNV, CDR2 YYDKDF (reference sequence). The V and J ends lost 1 base and 5 bases respectively, with 8 bases between them.